This entry lists 28 T cell receptor beta chains sequenced from one sample in a study of glioma-infiltrating T cells (TCRdb year 2016). Sequencing instrument: Illumina MiSeq. TCR alpha and beta CDR3 regions were amplified with the iRepertoire nested amplicon-rescue multiplex PCR (arm-PCR) platform from RNA. TCRdb redid the processing of the public reads, applying fastp at Q25 and MiXCR, and retained in-frame beta chains. Merged by CDR3 protein, the rows form single entries marked with the most common genes and DNA. The sample table shows approximately 190,000 distinct CDR3 sequences, and 30% to 40% are seen once. The ten largest clones represent 20% of the sample. The sample taken for sequencing was glioma tissue, nonneoplastic brain tissue, or PBMCs (not recorded which). The receptors stem from a human donor with low-grade glioma or glioblastoma, undergoing nonglioma brain surgery, or in good health (not recorded which).

As concerns this clonotype: One end of the junction does not line up with germline, which may come from a read error. V usage is TRBV9 and J usage is TRBJ2-5; perhaps TRBD1 as D (6 bases). CDR1 is SGDLS and CDR2 is YYNGEE in the germline V gene. The CDR3 totals 15 residues. The CDR3 nucleotides are TGTGCCATCAGCGCCAGGGGAGCGGAACAAGAGACCCAGTACTTC. Amino acids: CAISARGAEQETQYF.

The table lists this clonotype with a few counts. The chain is built from TRBV5-1 and TRBJ2-7, with D unresolved. The CDR3 runs to 10 residues. CDR1 SGHRS and CDR2 YFSETQ come from the germline V gene. The V end was cut by 9 bases, the J end by 6 bases, with 10 bases between. CDR3 residues: CATPEVEQYF. CDR3 nucleotides: TGCGCCACCCCAGAAGTCGAGCAGTACTTC.

The sample holds many counts of this clonotype. The rearrangement joins TRBV7-2 to TRBJ2-7, with a possible D match to TRBD2 (6 bases). CDR1 and CDR2 (germline): SGHTA, FQGNSA. The CDR3 runs to 17 residues. Trimming removed 2 bases from V and 6 bases from J, with 23 bases in between. Here the CDR3 DNA reads TGTGCCAGCAGCTTATTTAGGGGAGGAGGGCCTAACGGCGAGCAGTACTTC. It translates to CASSLFRGGGPNGEQYF.

The table lists this clonotype with many counts. V usage is TRBV7-9 and J usage is TRBJ1-3, with D hard to call. The CDR3 is 13 amino acids. V was clipped by 5 bases and J by 3 bases, with 8 bases between them. Germline V CDR1 and CDR2: SEHNR, FQNEAQ (reference sequence). For the CDR3, the DNA is TGTGCCAGCAGCCCTCGAGATGGAAACACCATATATTTT. Translating gives CASSPRDGNTIYF.

At least ten counts were recorded for this clonotype. V usage is TRBV2 and J usage is TRBJ2-3; D is ambiguous. Trimming removed 1 base at V and 5 bases at J, with 13 bases between. CDR1 is SNHLY, CDR2 FYNNEI, per germline. There are 15 residues in the CDR3. The CDR3 nucleotides read TGTGCCAGCAGTGAAGATGCGGCTGTTGGAGATACGCAGTATTTT. It encodes CASSEDAAVGDTQYF.

The chain employs TRBV12-3 or TRBV12-4 and TRBJ1-3; the D is unclear. V lost 3 bases to trimming and J lost 0 bases, with 6 bases between them. The CDR3 has 14 residues. CDR3 in amino acids: CASSFSFSGNTIYF. The CDR3 coding sequence is TGTGCCAGCAGTTTTTCCTTCTCTGGAAACACCATATATTTT.

There are many counts of this clonotype. The CDR3 here is CASSPRGPNTEAFF. CDR3 in DNA: TGCGCCAGCAGCCCCCGCGGCCCGAACACTGAAGCTTTCTTT. The chain uses TRBV4-3 and TRBJ1-1; D gene ambiguous. CDR3 length equals 14 residues. The V and J ends lost 4 bases and 1 base respectively, with 10 bases between them. The germline gives CDR1 LGHNA, CDR2 YSLEER.

The J gene is TRBJ2-1, the V gene TRBV19, with D perhaps assigned TRBD1 or TRBD2 (6 bases each). V was clipped by 1 base and J by 5 bases, with 12 bases between them. CDR3 length: 15 amino acids. Looked up from germline, CDR1 is LNHDA and CDR2 is SQIVND (reference sequence). CDR3 amino acids: CASSIAQGRHNEQFF. The CDR3 nucleotides read TGTGCCAGTAGTATAGCCCAGGGGAGGCACAATGAGCAGTTCTTC.

The rearrangement joins TRBV29-1 to TRBJ2-7, with TRBD2 identical over 8 bases. With 5 bases clipped from V and 5 bases from J, the junction kept 5 bases outside the gene matches. This CDR3 spans 12 amino acids. Germline V CDR1 and CDR2: SQVTM, ANQGSEA. This CDR3 is CSVSGLADEQYF. CDR3 sequence (DNA): TGCAGCGTTTCCGGACTAGCTGACGAGCAGTACTTC.

A note on this clonotype: The junction does not match germline at one end; this may be a read error. The rearrangement links TRBV3-1 to TRBJ1-5; TRBD1 matches at 9 bases. The CDR3 sequence is 18 residues long. Germline V CDR1 and CDR2: LGHDT, YNNKEL (reference sequence). CDR3 sequence reads: CASSQAGITGGAGQPKHF. CDR3 sequence (DNA): TGTGCCAGCAGCCAAGCAGGAATCACAGGGGGCGCGGGTCAGCCCAAGCATTTT.

This clonotype has at least ten counts. The rearrangement links TRBV6-1 to TRBJ2-5; tentative D call: TRBD2 (6 bases). This CDR3 has 11 residues. The germline V gene has CDR1 MNHNS and CDR2 SASEGT. The V gene lost 8 bases and the J gene lost 5 bases, with 9 bases spanning the gap. In DNA form, the CDR3 reads TGTGCCAGCTCCGGAGGGGAGACCCAGTACTTC. It codes for CASSGGETQYF.

Note on this clonotype: Possible read error: a much larger clone is one base away. The chain joins TRBV3-1 to TRBJ1-5; D remains ambiguous. Deletions cut 1 base from V and 12 bases from J, with 16 bases between. The length of the CDR3 is 14 residues. Germline assignment: CDR1 LGHDT and CDR2 YNNKEL (reference sequence). The chain's CDR3 is CASSQGRVMRHQHF. The DNA of the CDR3 is TGTGCCAGCAGCCAAGGAAGGGTTATGCGGCACCAGCATTTT.

The chain employs TRBV7-2 and TRBJ1-1; perhaps TRBD1 as D (5 bases). Looked up from germline, CDR1 is SGHTA and CDR2 is FQGNSA. CDR3 length: 14 residues. V shed 5 bases and J shed 5 bases, with 15 bases lying between them. The CDR3 here is CTSSLNMGRTEAFF. DNA of the CDR3: TGTACCAGCAGCCTAAACATGGGGCGTACTGAAGCTTTCTTT.

This clonotype was seen a single time. The V gene is TRBV19, the J gene TRBJ2-1, with D possibly being TRBD2 (6 bases). The CDR3 contains 14 residues. With 9 bases removed from V and 8 bases from J, the gap between germline ends came to 20 bases. Germline V lookup: CDR1 LNHDA, CDR2 SQIVND (reference sequence). In DNA form, the CDR3 reads TGTGCCAGCGCGACAATGGCGGGGTCCTATGAGCAGTTCTTC. Translated: CASATMAGSYEQFF.

Many counts were recorded for this clonotype. The chain has TRBV7-2 and TRBJ2-7; 10 nucleotides agree with TRBD2. Germline trimming cut 1 base from V and 3 bases from J; bases unmatched to any gene: 6. The V gene's germline CDR1 is SGHTA and CDR2 FQGNSA. The CDR3 loop spans 16 amino acids. The CDR3 DNA is TGTGCCAGCAGCTTAGGGAGGTTAGCGGGAGGCTACGAGCAGTACTTC. It codes for CASSLGRLAGGYEQYF.

The chain joins TRBV27 to TRBJ2-7; 8 bases are shared with TRBD1. The length of the CDR3 is 18 residues. CDR1 and CDR2 from the germline V gene are MNHEY and SMNVEV (reference sequence). Trimming at V came to 5 bases and at J to 1 base, leaving 16 bases not matched to a gene. CDR3 sequence (DNA): TGTGCCAGCAGTCCCTCCTGGGGACAGGCGAAAGATTCCTACGAGCAGTACTTC. Translation gives CASSPSWGQAKDSYEQYF.

This rearrangement joins TRBV19 to TRBJ2-2, with 7 bases that match TRBD1. Germline values: CDR1 LNHDA, CDR2 SQIVND (reference sequence). CDR3 length equals 14 residues. V dropped 6 bases and J dropped 7; count of bases not matched to a gene: 8. CDR3 region: CASSVDRDLGELFF. The CDR3 region has the DNA TGTGCCAGTAGCGTCGACAGGGATCTCGGGGAGCTGTTTTTT.

A word on this clonotype: A much bigger clone sits one base away, suggesting this may be a read error. The chain carries TRBV2 and TRBJ2-1, with 7 nucleotides matching TRBD2. Germline V gene lookup returns CDR1 SNHLY and CDR2 FYNNEI. The CDR3 consists of 15 residues. The CDR3 nucleotides read TGTGCCAGCAGGGCTAGCGGAGGCACCTACAATGAGCTGTTCTTC. It is translated as CASRASGGTYNELFF.

This clonotype has only a few counts. The J gene is TRBJ2-1, the V gene TRBV10-2; TRBD1 matches 9 bases. Germline CDR1 is WSHSY and CDR2 is SAAADI. With V trimmed by 7 bases and J by 6 bases, 10 bases remained unmatched. The CDR3 has 15 residues. The DNA for the CDR3 is TGCGCCAGCATCGACGACAGGGGGTCGAGCAATGAGCAGTTCTTC. It codes for CASIDDRGSSNEQFF.

About this clonotype itself: One base away lies a much larger clone, so this may be a sequencing read error. V is TRBV28 and J is TRBJ2-7; D gene uncertain. The CDR3 is 14 residues long. Germline V gene sequence: CDR1 MDHEN, CDR2 SYDVKM. In nucleotides, the CDR3 is TGTGCCGGCAGTTCGGTCGGGTCCTCCTACGAGCAGTACTTC. Translating gives CAGSSVGSSYEQYF. Together with reference TRBV28 and TRBJ2-7, the CDR3 gives the full variable domain: DVKVTQSSRYLVKRTGEKVFLECVQDMDHENMFWYRQDPGLGLRLIYFSYDVKMKEKGDIPEGYSVSREKKERFSLILESASTNQTSMYLCAGSSVGSSYEQYFGPGTRLTVT.

Remarks on this clonotype: A single base separates this from a much larger clone, so it may be a read error. The J gene is TRBJ1-2, the V gene TRBV6-1; D might be TRBD1 (5 bases). This CDR3 comprises 16 residues. Germline CDR1 and CDR2: MNHNS and SASEGT. Deletions cut 7 bases from V and 5 bases from J, with 23 bases between. Here the CDR3 DNA reads TGTGCCAGCATTTACGCTGTAGGGGCGGAAGGATATGGCTACACCTTC. Residues: CASIYAVGAEGYGYTF.

The chain uses TRBV4-1 and TRBJ2-1; 8 bases map to TRBD2. Germline V gene data show CDR1 as MGHRA and CDR2 as YSYEKL. The CDR3 sequence is 15 residues long. V shed 3 bases and J 6 bases; nucleotides not matched to a gene: 7. CDR3 region: CASSHRASGGNEQFF. CDR3 DNA sequence: TGCGCCAGCAGCCACAGGGCCAGCGGGGGCAATGAGCAGTTCTTC.

This clonotype has only one observation. The germline gene is not matched at one end of the junction; a read error may be the cause. The chain links TRBV27 to TRBJ2-1; D unclear. The CDR3 has 15 residues. Germline assignment: CDR1 MNHEY and CDR2 SMNVEV (reference sequence). The CDR3 coding sequence is TGTGCCAGCAGTTTAAGCCCGAACAGCTACAATGAGCAGCTCTTC. Translation gives CASSLSPNSYNEQLF.

This clonotype was counted ten times or more. The chain has TRBV7-2 and TRBJ1-5, with a possible D match to TRBD1 (5 bases). The CDR3 loop spans 15 amino acids. Germline assignment: CDR1 SGHTA and CDR2 FQGNSA. The V gene lost 5 bases and the J gene lost 5 bases, with 16 bases spanning the gap. This CDR3 reads CASSPGQGGYQPQHF. The CDR3 DNA reads as TGTGCCAGCAGCCCAGGCCAGGGCGGTTATCAGCCCCAGCATTTT.

This clonotype was picked up many times. J is TRBJ1-5 and V is TRBV2; D unclear. Trimming left V 4 bases short and J 2 bases short, with 12 bases between. The CDR3 spans 15 residues. Germline CDR1 is SNHLY and CDR2 is FYNNEI. CDR3 region: CASSGLLRGNQPQHF. CDR3 coding DNA: TGTGCCAGCAGTGGCCTCCTACGGGGCAATCAGCCCCAGCATTTT.

This clonotype was picked up a small number of times. Since a much larger clone is just one base distant, this may be a read error. The CDR3 DNA is TGCAGCGTATCGACATCCTTGAACACTGAAGCTTTCTTT. Amino acids: CSVSTSLNTEAFF. The chain links TRBV29-1 to TRBJ1-1; D is ambiguous. Germline V lookup: CDR1 SQVTM, CDR2 ANQGSEA. The CDR3 is made up of 13 amino acids. The V end lost 6 bases, the J end lost 0 bases, and 11 bases lay between the germline ends. The variable domain in full, completed from reference TRBV29-1 and TRBJ1-1, reads SAVISQKPSRDICQRGTSLTIQCQVDSQVTMMFWYRQQPGQSLTLIATANQGSEATYESGFVIDKFPISRPNLTFSTLTVSNMSPEDSSIYLCSVSTSLNTEAFFGQGTRLTVV.

For this clonotype: This may be a read error, as it is one base from a much larger clone. J is TRBJ1-6 and V is TRBV19; 10 nucleotides align to TRBD1. The CDR3 runs to 16 residues. Germline V lookup: CDR1 LNHDA, CDR2 SQIVND (reference sequence). CDR3 loop: CASSRGQGDPNSPLNF. CDR3 DNA sequence: TGTGCCAGTAGTCGAGGACAGGGGGACCCCAATTCACCCCTCAACTTT.

V is TRBV9 and J is TRBJ2-5, with D perhaps matching TRBD2 (6 bases). The V end lost 5 bases, the J end lost 1 base, and 18 bases lay between the germline ends. The CDR3 covers 16 residues. The germline gives CDR1 SGDLS, CDR2 YYNGEE. CDR3 nucleotides: TGTGCCAGCAGAGCGGTCCTAGCGACGCGCCAAGAGACCCAGTACTTC. It encodes CASRAVLATRQETQYF.